The 32 T cell receptor beta chains in this list originate from one sample, sequenced in a study of shared clonotypes between healthy human individuals. The repertoire was sequenced with immunoSEQ multiplex PCR; TCRdb's copy has only in-frame clones and lacks some. The sample consists of about 450,000 clones, about four fifths of them appearing once. Sequenced: PBMCs. Receptors originate from a woman aged 40 to 50 in good health. Some clones in this sample may be carry-over from other donors' samples.

V is TRBV6-1 and J is TRBJ2-1; 9 bases map to TRBD1. Per germline, CDR1 MNHNS and CDR2 SASEGT. Losses at the gene ends were 2 bases for V and 6 bases for J; bases not matched to a gene: 8. The CDR3 has 16 residues. Here the CDR3 DNA reads TGTGCCAGCAGTGAATCGTCCGGACAGGGGACCAATGAGCAGTTCTTC. Protein sequence: CASSESSGQGTNEQFF.

This clone was found once. The chain is built from TRBV5-1 and TRBJ1-1; unclear D gene. The CDR3 is made up of 14 amino acids. Germline V gene data show CDR1 as SGHRS and CDR2 as YFSETQ. V was trimmed by 0 bases and J by 2 bases, leaving 8 bases between them. The CDR3 nucleotides are TGCGCCAGCAGCTTGGGTCCAGGAAACACTGAAGCTTTCTTT. Its translation is CASSLGPGNTEAFF.

The chain is built from TRBV18 and TRBJ2-1; 15 bases align to TRBD2. Germline V gene sequence: CDR1 KGHSH, CDR2 LQKENI. The CDR3 is 14 residues long. V was pared by 5 bases and J by 10 bases, with 3 bases of the junction left unmatched. CDR3 DNA sequence: TGTGCCAGCTCAGGTGGACTAGCGGGAGGGGAGCAGTTCTTC. This codes for CASSGGLAGGEQFF.

The gene calls are TRBV7-3 and TRBJ2-7, with a possible D match to TRBD1 (6 bases). The V and J ends lost 2 bases and 4 bases respectively, with 12 bases between them. The CDR3 extends over 14 amino acids. Germline V lookup: CDR1 SGHTA, CDR2 FQGTGA. CDR3 residues: CASSLGRGQYEQYF. The DNA of the CDR3 is TGTGCCAGCAGCTTAGGCAGGGGCCAGTACGAGCAGTACTTC.

The V call is TRBV18, the J call TRBJ1-4; tentative D call: TRBD1 (5 bases). The length of the CDR3 is 14 residues. Germline values: CDR1 KGHSH, CDR2 LQKENI. Trimming left V 0 bases short and J 8 bases short, with 10 bases between. The chain's CDR3 is CASSPPGTEEKLFF. For the CDR3, the DNA is TGTGCCAGCTCACCACCAGGGACGGAAGAAAAACTGTTTTTT.

The table lists this clone with a few counts. The germline gene is not matched at one end of the junction; a read error may be the cause. The gene calls are TRBV11-1 and TRBJ1-1; a possible D gene is TRBD1 (5 bases). The CDR3 is made up of 11 amino acids. In germline, CDR1 is SGHAT, CDR2 FQDESV (reference sequence). This CDR3 is CASSLGGSLLF. The CDR3 region has the DNA TGTGCCAGCAGCTTAGGGGGCTCGCTACTCTTT.

CDR3 loop: CASTKGRRSSYNEQFF. CDR3 coding DNA: TGTGCCAGTACCAAGGGACGGCGAAGCTCCTACAATGAGCAGTTCTTC. This chain joins TRBV19 and TRBJ2-1; D is possibly TRBD1 or TRBD2 (5 bases each). CDR1 and CDR2 (germline): LNHDA, SQIVND (reference sequence). Trimming shortened V by 7 bases and J by 0 bases, and 16 bases separated the two germline ends. The length of the CDR3 is 16 residues.

This sequence joins TRBV30 and TRBJ1-1; D is unresolved. Trimming took off 4 bases at V and 0 bases at J, with 9 bases between the two ends. From germline, CDR1 is GTSNPN and CDR2 SVGIG (reference sequence). The CDR3 extends over 13 amino acids. The CDR3 DNA sequence: TGTGCCTGGACTAGACGGCTGAACACTGAAGCTTTCTTT. It is translated as CAWTRRLNTEAFF.

The chain has TRBV11-2 and TRBJ1-2; 9 bases align to TRBD1. Germline CDR1 is SGHAT and CDR2 is FQNNGV. This CDR3 has 16 residues. Unmatched junction bases numbered 8, after V lost 4 bases and J lost 2 bases. The CDR3 reads CASSSLPGQGNYGYTF. The CDR3 DNA reads TGTGCCAGCAGCTCCCTACCGGGACAGGGCAACTATGGCTACACCTTC.

This clone was recorded only once. The chain recombines TRBV2 with TRBJ2-2; D is possibly TRBD1 (5 bases). This CDR3 is 14 amino acids long. Deletions cut 7 bases from V and 4 bases from J, with 13 bases between. Germline V gene sequence: CDR1 SNHLY, CDR2 FYNNEI. CDR3 nucleotides: TGTGCCAGCACTCCCAGGGTCGGCACCGGGGAGCTGTTTTTT. Translation: CASTPRVGTGELFF.

V and J are TRBV27 and TRBJ2-7; no clear D. The CDR3 has 14 residues. V gave up 4 bases and J gave up 0 bases, with 10 bases separating them. CDR1 and CDR2 from the germline V gene are MNHEY and SMNVEV (reference sequence). The CDR3 loop reads CASSSPIRSYEQYF. The CDR3 DNA follows: TGTGCCAGCAGTTCCCCCATCCGCTCCTACGAGCAGTACTTC.

The chain employs TRBV18 and TRBJ1-4, with D uncertain. Germline V gene lookup returns CDR1 KGHSH and CDR2 LQKENI. Trimming left V 0 bases short and J 10 bases short, with 12 bases between. CDR3 length equals 14 residues. CDR3 sequence (DNA): TGTGCCAGCTCACCACCGTCGCCTAGAGGAAAACTGTTTTTT. The encoded protein is CASSPPSPRGKLFF.

The rearrangement links TRBV4-2 to TRBJ1-4, with 7 bases matching TRBD1. Germline loops: CDR1 LGHNA, CDR2 YNFKEQ. With V trimmed by 0 bases and J by 4 bases, 11 bases remained unmatched. The CDR3 is 18 amino acids. This chain's CDR3 is CASSQDYGRGGGNEKLFF. The DNA for the CDR3 is TGTGCCAGCAGCCAAGATTATGGCAGGGGGGGTGGTAATGAAAAACTGTTTTTT.

This clone has only one observation. The rearrangement uses TRBV13 and TRBJ2-5, with D maybe TRBD2 (5 bases). The germline CDR1 and CDR2 sequences are PRHDT and FYEKMQ (reference sequence). The CDR3 runs to 13 residues. V lost 4 bases, J lost 5 bases, and 11 bases lay in between. CDR3 DNA sequence: TGTGCCAGCAGCTACTACGAGGGCGAGACCCAGTACTTC. As protein: CASSYYEGETQYF.

On this clone: This sequence may be a read error, since a much larger clone differs from it by one base. The gene calls are TRBV7-2 and TRBJ2-5; tentative D call: TRBD1 (6 bases). V dropped 1 base and J dropped 4 bases, with 7 bases sitting between them. This CDR3 region has 13 residues. Germline V CDR1 and CDR2: SGHTA, FQGNSA. The CDR3 DNA is TGTGCCAGCAGCTTAGTAGGGGGAGAGACCCAGTACTTC. Its translation: CASSLVGGETQYF.

This chain joins TRBV28 and TRBJ2-3; D is ambiguous. The CDR3 consists of 13 residues. The germline CDR1 and CDR2 sequences are MDHEN and SYDVKM. V was shortened by 6 bases and J by 1 base, with 8 bases between the two germline ends. Here the CDR3 DNA reads TGTGCCAGCAGCGGCTCGGGCACAGATACGCAGTATTTT. Amino acids: CASSGSGTDTQYF.

The chain uses TRBV5-1 and TRBJ2-4, with D possibly being TRBD2 (5 bases). Germline CDR1 is SGHRS and CDR2 is YFSETQ. Trimming pared 5 bases from V and 10 bases from J, leaving 10 bases between. CDR3 length: 11 amino acids. The CDR3 loop reads CASRGSGIQYF. CDR3 DNA sequence: TGCGCCAGCAGAGGGTCGGGGATTCAGTACTTC.

V is TRBV19 and J is TRBJ2-1, with 8 nucleotides matching TRBD2. CDR3 size: 17 residues. Germline loops: CDR1 LNHDA, CDR2 SQIVND (reference sequence). Trimming at V came to 3 bases and at J to 4 bases, leaving 11 bases not matched to a gene. CDR3 loop: CASSIVNSGSGYNEQFF. The CDR3 DNA is TGTGCCAGTAGTATTGTCAACAGCGGGAGTGGGTACAATGAGCAGTTCTTC.

With regard to this clone: Being one base from a much bigger clone, this may be a read error. The identical CDR3 is also encoded by other nucleotide sequences in the sample. The rearrangement joins TRBV5-4 to TRBJ2-3; D gene ambiguous. This CDR3 is 14 amino acids long. Per germline, CDR1 SGHNT and CDR2 YYREEE (reference sequence). The ends were cut back, 0 bases at V and 0 bases at J, with 5 bases in the middle. CDR3: CASSLDVSTDTQYF. CDR3 in DNA: TGTGCCAGCAGCTTGGACGTTAGCACAGATACGCAGTATTTT.

V is TRBV7-2 and J is TRBJ1-5; perhaps TRBD1 as D (5 bases). Trimming removed 1 base at V and 9 bases at J, with 13 bases between. Germline CDR1 is SGHTA and CDR2 is FQGNSA. This CDR3 spans 14 amino acids. CDR3 sequence (DNA): TGTGCCAGCAGCTTAGGTGATCAGGGACGGCCCCAGCATTTT. Translating gives CASSLGDQGRPQHF.

The chain is built from TRBV19 and TRBJ2-5; tentative D call: TRBD2 (5 bases). The V end was cut by 3 bases, the J end by 0 bases, with 8 bases between. This CDR3 spans 14 amino acids. The germline gives CDR1 LNHDA, CDR2 SQIVND (reference sequence). The CDR3 spells CASSIGVDQETQYF. DNA of the CDR3: TGTGCCAGTAGTATCGGGGTAGACCAAGAGACCCAGTACTTC.

This sequence joins TRBV5-1 and TRBJ2-1; 11 bases fit TRBD1. J was trimmed by 7 bases and V by 5 bases; bases with no gene match: 8. The CDR3 is 15 residues long. Germline V gene sequence: CDR1 SGHRS, CDR2 YFSETQ. The CDR3 DNA follows: TGCGCCAGCAGTTTGCGGACAGGGGGCTGGAATGAGCAGTTCTTC. It yields the protein CASSLRTGGWNEQFF.

This rearrangement joins TRBV19 to TRBJ2-5; unclear D gene. This CDR3 has 14 residues. The germline V gene encodes CDR1 LNHDA and CDR2 SQIVND (reference sequence). V was pared by 4 bases and J by 2 bases, with 11 bases between. This chain's CDR3 is CASSTTTIQETQYF. For the CDR3, the DNA is TGTGCCAGTAGTACCACTACCATACAAGAGACCCAGTACTTC.

This chain uses TRBV10-3 with TRBJ2-3; 10 bases align to TRBD2. The CDR3 sequence is 16 residues long. Germline CDR1 reads ENHRY; CDR2 reads SYGVKD. The J segment lost 2 bases and the V segment lost 5 bases, leaving 7 bases of the junction unmatched. CDR3 nucleotides: TGTGCCATCAGTCACGGAGCGGGAGGGATCACAGATACGCAGTATTTT. Translated: CAISHGAGGITDTQYF.

This chain links TRBV10-3 with TRBJ1-1, with a possible D match to TRBD1 (5 bases). Per germline, CDR1 ENHRY and CDR2 SYGVKD. V was cut by 3 bases and J by 1 base, with 9 bases left in between. The CDR3 runs 14 residues. The CDR3 sequence is CAISEGRENTEAFF. CDR3 DNA sequence: TGTGCCATCAGTGAAGGCAGGGAGAACACTGAAGCTTTCTTT.

This sequence joins TRBV5-1 and TRBJ2-7; D perhaps matches TRBD2 (6 bases). The CDR3 spans 14 residues. V shed 0 bases and J shed 3 bases, with 10 bases lying between them. Germline V CDR1 and CDR2: SGHRS, YFSETQ. CDR3 loop: CASSLDREVYEQYF. The CDR3 DNA follows: TGCGCCAGCAGCTTGGATAGGGAGGTCTACGAGCAGTACTTC.

This chain connects TRBV5-1 to TRBJ2-1, with 7 bases that match TRBD1. The CDR3 is 15 residues long. V lost 1 base, J lost 4 bases, and 5 bases stayed unmatched. Germline V gene sequence: CDR1 SGHRS, CDR2 YFSETQ. The CDR3 region has the DNA TGCGCCAGCAGCTTGACGGGACAGACATACAATGAGCAGTTCTTC. It is translated as CASSLTGQTYNEQFF.

This clone was observed once. The genes are TRBV28 and TRBJ2-7; 8 bases match TRBD2. The CDR3 spans 15 residues. From germline, CDR1 is MDHEN and CDR2 SYDVKM. The ends lost 2 bases at V and 2 bases at J; junction bases unmatched: 5. The CDR3 DNA is TGTGCCAGCAGTTTAAGTACTAGCGGAGCCTACGAGCAGTACTTC. As protein: CASSLSTSGAYEQYF.

As regards this clone: One end of the junction does not line up with germline, which may come from a read error. The V call is TRBV7-7, the J call TRBJ2-5; 7 bases align to TRBD2. Looked up from germline, CDR1 is SSHAT and CDR2 is FNYEAQ (reference sequence). The CDR3 totals 17 residues. The CDR3 here is CASSLLRSGAYQETQYF. In nucleotides, the CDR3 is TGTGCTAGCAGCTTACTTAGGAGCGGGGCGTACCAAGAGACCCAGTACTTC.

The rearrangement links TRBV5-1 to TRBJ2-5; TRBD1 matches at 8 bases. V shed 2 bases and J 7 bases; nucleotides not matched to a gene: 7. The CDR3 extends over 14 amino acids. CDR1 and CDR2 from the germline V gene are SGHRS and YFSETQ. CDR3 sequence (DNA): TGCGCCAGCAGCTTTGGACAGGGCCGCCGGACCCAGTACTTC. Translating gives CASSFGQGRRTQYF.

This clone was seen more than once but under ten times. The chain couples TRBV6-1 to TRBJ2-7, with 9 nucleotides matching TRBD1. This CDR3 is built from 12 residues. With V trimmed by 3 bases and J by 9 bases, 3 bases remained unmatched. Germline V CDR1 and CDR2: MNHNS, SASEGT. This CDR3 reads CASSDPDRGQYF. DNA for the CDR3: TGTGCCAGCAGTGATCCGGACAGGGGGCAGTACTTC.

The genes are TRBV2 and TRBJ2-7, with 10 positions matching TRBD2. The V gene's germline CDR1 is SNHLY and CDR2 FYNNEI. This CDR3 has 14 residues. Germline trimming cut 6 bases from V and 3 bases from J; bases unmatched to any gene: 5. CDR3 region: CASRLAGGSYEQYF. The CDR3 DNA reads TGTGCCAGCAGGTTAGCGGGAGGAAGCTACGAGCAGTACTTC. The variable domain in full, with the rest retrieved from reference TRBV2 and TRBJ2-7, is EPEVTQTPSHQVTQMGQEVILRCVPISNHLYFYWYRQILGQKVEFLVSFYNNEISEKSEIFDDQFSVERPDGSNFTLKIRSTKLEDSAMYFCASRLAGGSYEQYFGPGTRLTVT.